This TCR beta chain appears in the sequencing data of a study of identifying expanded T cells in peripheral blood. Study observations and caveats: Variance in clone template counts between approximately 2-week samples significantly increased with total template count across all healthy donors.

Germline CDR1 reads SQVTM; CDR2 reads ANQGSEA. The CDR3 runs 12 residues. The V gene lost 6 bases and the J gene lost 8 bases, with 16 bases spanning the gap. Data came from immunoSEQ multiplex PCR; TCRdb stores just in-frame clones and leaves some out. The sample records approximately 57,000 clones, approximately 90% being singletons. Comment on this clone: Antigen unknown.

The source is a person between 18 and 75 years old in good health. Specimen: blood. The chain combines TRBV29-1 with TRBJ1-2; possibly TRBD1 for D (5 bases). In DNA form, the CDR3 reads TGCAGCGTAGGTCAAAGGGGTGGAGGCTACACCTTC. Its protein product is CSVGQRGGGYTF.